Listed below are T cell receptor beta chains from one sample, sequenced in a study of blood T cell repertoires in COVID-19. Only in-frame clones appear in the TCRdb table, and some are missing; sequencing was by immunoSEQ multiplex PCR. The sample contains over 300,000 clones, 90% of which appear only once. Sequencing was performed on peripheral blood. The receptors were sampled from a young man with active or convalescent COVID-19. Each CDR3 is given with its conserved first and last residue. Rows may omit the clone size; those that give it use once, few, many or a size class.

j_gene	len	abundance	v_gene	CDR3aa
TRBJ2-7	16	.	TRBV11-3	CASSPRDRESPHEQYF
TRBJ1-2	17	.	TRBV7-4	CASTSPSRGPVCYGYTF
TRBJ2-1	11	.	TRBV12-3/TRBV12-4	CASSPGLEQFF
TRBJ1-2	13	.	TRBV7-3	CASSLRPDGGYTF
TRBJ1-4	15	.	TRBV15	CATSRVGASAEKLFF
TRBJ2-2	17	.	TRBV7-7	CASSLSRGQGATGELFF
TRBJ2-3	16	.	TRBV7-3	CASSNGLAGSTDTQYF
TRBJ1-2	15	.	TRBV6-5	CASSYQAPGYGGYTF
TRBJ1-2	15	.	TRBV28	CASSLGRQGRYGYTF
TRBJ1-1	13	.	TRBV30	CAFRGGMNTEAFF
TRBJ1-6	18	once	TRBV19	CASSIGREGSASNSPLHF
TRBJ2-2	16	.	TRBV28	CASSLAGGPRSGELFF
TRBJ1-5	14	.	TRBV7-2	CASSQGGGNQPQHF
TRBJ1-2	14	.	TRBV7-2	CASSFPRGGNGYTF